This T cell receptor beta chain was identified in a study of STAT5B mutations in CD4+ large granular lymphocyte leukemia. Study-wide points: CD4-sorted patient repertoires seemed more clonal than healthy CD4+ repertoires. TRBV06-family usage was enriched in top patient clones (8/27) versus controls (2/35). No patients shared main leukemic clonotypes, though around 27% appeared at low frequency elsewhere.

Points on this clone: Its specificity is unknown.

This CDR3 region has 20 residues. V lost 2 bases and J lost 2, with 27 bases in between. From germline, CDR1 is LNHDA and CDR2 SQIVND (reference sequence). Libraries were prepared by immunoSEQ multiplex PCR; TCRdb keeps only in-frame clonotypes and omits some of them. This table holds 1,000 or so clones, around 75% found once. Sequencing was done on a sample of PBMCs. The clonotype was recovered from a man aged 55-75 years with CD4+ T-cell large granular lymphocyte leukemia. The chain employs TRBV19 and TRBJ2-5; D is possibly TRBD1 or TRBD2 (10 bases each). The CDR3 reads CASSIPGQGIAGGYQETQYF. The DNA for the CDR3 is TGTGCCAGTAGTATACCGGGACAGGGGATAGCGGGGGGATATCAAGAGACCCAGTACTTC.